These 8 T cell receptor beta chains share one sample of origin, sequenced in a study of blood T cell repertoires in COVID-19. Clones were sequenced by immunoSEQ multiplex PCR, and TCRdb holds only the in-frame ones, with some missing. The table records about 300,000 clones, around 90% of them present only once. The sequencing sample was made of peripheral blood. Every receptor here comes from a man aged 18 to 29 with active or convalescent COVID-19.

The J gene is TRBJ1-2, the V gene TRBV19, with D unresolved. The CDR3 has 14 amino acids. V gave up 2 bases and J gave up 7 bases, with 14 bases separating them. The germline V gene has CDR1 LNHDA and CDR2 SQIVND (reference sequence). The DNA for the CDR3 is TGTGCCAGTAGTATATCTAATTCGATCCGTGGCTACACCTTC. It encodes CASSISNSIRGYTF.

This chain joins TRBV4-3 and TRBJ1-2, with D possibly matching TRBD1 (5 bases). Trimming took 3 bases from V and 6 from J, leaving 17 bases between them. From germline, CDR1 is LGHNA and CDR2 YSLEER. This CDR3 region has 15 residues. The chain's CDR3 is CASSQIGDKLHGYTF. The CDR3 region has the DNA TGCGCCAGCAGCCAGATAGGGGATAAGTTGCATGGCTACACCTTC.

This clone was detected once. The rearrangement uses TRBV11-2 and TRBJ2-1; 8 bases align to TRBD2. Trimming took 4 bases from V and 2 from J; bases not matched to a gene: 4. This CDR3 contains 15 residues. Germline V gene sequence: CDR1 SGHAT, CDR2 FQNNGV. CDR3 in DNA: TGTGCCAGCAGCTCAATGCGGGGGGCCTACAATGAGCAGTTCTTC. It encodes CASSSMRGAYNEQFF. The full variable domain, in which reference TRBV11-2 and TRBJ2-1 provide the parts outside the CDR3, is EAGVAQSPRYKIIEKRQSVAFWCNPISGHATLYWYQQILGQGPKLLIQFQNNGVVDDSQLPKDRFSAERLKGVDSTLKIQPAKLEDSAVYLCASSSMRGAYNEQFFGPGTRLTVL.

This clone was recorded only once. The rearrangement uses TRBV6-5 and TRBJ2-3, with D tentatively TRBD1 (6 bases). Germline values: CDR1 MNHEY, CDR2 SVGAGI. The V end lost 8 bases, the J end lost 2 bases, and 8 bases lay between the germline ends. The CDR3 contains 12 residues. CDR3 protein: CASQGYTDTQYF. CDR3 bases: TGTGCCAGCCAGGGGTACACAGATACGCAGTATTTT.

The chain uses TRBV9 and TRBJ1-5; D gene uncertain. CDR1 SGDLS and CDR2 YYNGEE come from the germline V gene. The CDR3 is 16 residues long. V dropped 2 bases and J dropped 1 base, with 13 bases sitting between them. The CDR3 is CASSVWEVYSNQPQHF. For the CDR3, the DNA is TGTGCCAGCAGCGTTTGGGAGGTTTACAGCAATCAGCCCCAGCATTTT. The variable domain in full, with the rest retrieved from reference TRBV9 and TRBJ1-5, is DSGVTQTPKHLITATGQRVTLRCSPRSGDLSVYWYQQSLDQGLQFLIQYYNGEERAKGNILERFSAQQFPDLHSELNLSSLELGDSALYFCASSVWEVYSNQPQHFGDGTRLSIL.

The gene calls are TRBV5-8 and TRBJ2-7, with TRBD2 identical over 8 bases. Looked up from germline, CDR1 is SGHTS and CDR2 is YDEGEE. Trimming cost V 4 bases and J 4 bases; bases outside gene matches: 13. The CDR3 spans 16 residues. CDR3 sequence reads: CASSPAPGGGGYEQYF. The CDR3 nucleotides read TGTGCCAGCAGCCCAGCCCCGGGAGGGGGGGGGTACGAGCAGTACTTC.

The rearrangement uses TRBV15 and TRBJ1-1; no clear D gene. The CDR3 sequence is 14 residues long. Germline V gene data show CDR1 as LNHNV and CDR2 as YYDKDF (reference sequence). V lost 0 bases and J lost 7, with 12 bases in between. The CDR3 DNA reads as TGTGCCACCAGCAGAGATTTGGGCCTCGATGAAGCTTTCTTT. Protein sequence: CATSRDLGLDEAFF.

The V and J genes are TRBV11-3 and TRBJ2-5; 8 nucleotides agree with TRBD2. The CDR3 has 17 residues. V dropped 5 bases and J dropped 3; count of bases not matched to a gene: 14. CDR1 and CDR2 from the germline V gene are SGHNT and YENEEA. The CDR3 DNA reads TGTGCCAGCAGCAGGGAGGGGTCGGGACTAGGGGAAGAGACCCAGTACTTC. Translating gives CASSREGSGLGEETQYF.